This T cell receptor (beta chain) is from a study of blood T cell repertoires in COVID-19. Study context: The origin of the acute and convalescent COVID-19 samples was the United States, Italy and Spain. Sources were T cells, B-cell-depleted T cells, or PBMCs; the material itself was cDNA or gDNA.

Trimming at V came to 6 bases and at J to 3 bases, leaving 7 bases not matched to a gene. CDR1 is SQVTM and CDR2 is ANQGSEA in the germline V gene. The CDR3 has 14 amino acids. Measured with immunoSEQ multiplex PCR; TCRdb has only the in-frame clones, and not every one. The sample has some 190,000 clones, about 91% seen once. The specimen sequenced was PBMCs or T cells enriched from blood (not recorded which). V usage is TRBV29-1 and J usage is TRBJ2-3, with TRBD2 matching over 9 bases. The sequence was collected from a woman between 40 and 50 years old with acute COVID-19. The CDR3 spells CSVTNSGGTDTQYF. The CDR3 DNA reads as TGCAGCGTAACCAATAGCGGGGGAACAGATACGCAGTATTTT.